This TCR beta chain was identified in a study of glioma-infiltrating T cells after dendritic cell vaccination. Overall study findings and caveats: Survival was not directly related to TCR clonality in these patients.

Profiling relied on immunoSEQ multiplex PCR, and the TCRdb table lists in-frame clones only, not all of them. The sample contains around 78,000 clones, 85% of which appear only once. Trimming stripped 5 bases from V and 7 bases from J, with 15 bases between. Germline CDR1 and CDR2: SGHVS and FQNEAQ. The CDR3 length is 15 residues. To note about this clone: The antigen is unknown.

Time point indicated: after dendritic cell vaccination, including at tumor progression/relapse. Isocitrate dehydrogenase mutation was absent in all glioblastoma patients. This chain uses TRBV7-8 with TRBJ1-6; a possible D gene is TRBD1 (6 bases). The sample in question was blood, obtained after dendritic cell vaccination. This sequence was found in a human donor with glioblastoma. The CDR3 region is CASSRIVDRNSPLHF. As DNA, the CDR3 is TGTGCCAGCAGCCGAATCGTGGACAGAAATTCACCCCTCCACTTT.